The entry that follows covers one T cell receptor (beta chain) sequence. Per germline, CDR1 SGDLS and CDR2 YYNGEE. Trimming removed 3 bases at V and 7 bases at J, with 20 bases between. This CDR3 has 15 amino acids. The sample comes from a study of blood T cell repertoires in COVID-19. Study-wide context: Samples representing acute and convalescent COVID-19 were sourced from the United States, Italy and Spain.

Clinical history as reported by participants underpinned cohort assignment. Exposed volunteers were people who met a COVID-19 case within 2 weeks before study entry. The protocol was immunoSEQ multiplex PCR, while the TCRdb copy is restricted to in-frame clones and leaves out a portion. The data contain 210,000 or so clones, 88% of them singletons. The chain joins TRBV9 to TRBJ2-7; D possibly corresponds to TRBD2 (6 bases). The TCR sequence derives from a woman between 25 and 40 years old who had been exposed to COVID-19. Source material: PBMCs or T cells enriched from blood (not recorded which). CDR3 coding DNA: TGTGCCAGCAGCGATAGCGGAAACCCCTGGCGGGAGCAGTACTTC. It is translated as CASSDSGNPWREQYF.